This passage covers 28 T cell receptor beta chains from one sample sequenced in a study of blood T cell repertoires in COVID-19 (dated by TCRdb to the early 2020s). The library was prepared using the immunoSEQ multiplex PCR assay. TCRdb took this table from immuneACCESS and kept in-frame rearrangements with V and J called. Such tables lack part of the clones; where checked against another copy, unresolved V genes explain under half of the gap, and the rest is unexplained. The sample profile shows more than 30,000 clones; roughly 88% of them were found once. The top ten clones comprise about 12% of the sample. Specimen: peripheral blood. All receptors derive from a man aged 60 to 75 with active COVID-19.

The chain couples TRBV6-2 or TRBV6-3 to TRBJ2-3; tentative D call: TRBD2 (5 bases). Germline-derived CDR1 and CDR2 are MNHEY and SVGEGT. V was shortened by 1 base and J by 0 bases, with 17 bases between the two germline ends. This CDR3 region has 18 residues. CDR3 coding DNA: TGTGCCAGCAGTTACTGGGAGAAGACCGAATATAGCACAGATACGCAGTATTTT. Protein sequence: CASSYWEKTEYSTDTQYF.

This clone has a handful of counts. The chain combines TRBV7-2 with TRBJ2-2; the match to TRBD1 covers 7 bases. The germline gives CDR1 SGHTA, CDR2 FQGNSA. V was pared by 3 bases and J by 3 bases, with 4 bases of the junction left unmatched. The CDR3 length is 15 residues. Here the CDR3 reads CASSFATGDTGELFF. The DNA for the CDR3 is TGTGCCAGCAGCTTCGCTACAGGGGACACCGGGGAGCTGTTTTTT.

The CDR3 sequence is CASSRHKGAHTDTQYF. CDR3 DNA: TGTGCCAGCAGCAGGCATAAGGGGGCCCACACAGATACGCAGTATTTT. This sequence joins TRBV21-1 and TRBJ2-3; TRBD1 is taken as the D call from the table, unchecked against the DNA. TRBV21-1 is described as a pseudogene. The CDR3 sequence is 16 residues long.

V is TRBV7-9 and J is TRBJ2-1; D possibly corresponds to TRBD2 (5 bases). CDR1 and CDR2 (germline): SEHNR, FQNEAQ (reference sequence). CDR3 size: 11 residues. V was pared by 4 bases and J by 12 bases, with 10 bases between. The CDR3 DNA follows: TGTGCCAGCAGCTCCCGAGGAGGGCAGTTCTTC. Protein sequence: CASSSRGGQFF. The full variable domain, completed using reference TRBV7-9 and TRBJ2-1, is DTGVSQNPRHKITKRGQNVTFRCDPISEHNRLYWYRQTLGQGPEFLTYFQNEAQLEKSRLLSDRFSAERPKGSFSTLEIQRTEQGDSAMYLCASSSRGGQFFGPGTRLTVL.

The chain employs TRBV5-1 and TRBJ1-6, with D perhaps matching TRBD1 (6 bases). The germline gives CDR1 SGHRS, CDR2 YFSETQ. The CDR3 totals 16 residues. V was trimmed by 1 base and J by 6 bases, leaving 14 bases between them. CDR3 sequence reads: CASSLSSQGRNSPLHF. CDR3 in DNA: TGCGCCAGCAGCTTGAGTTCCCAGGGGCGTAATTCACCCCTCCACTTT.

The CDR3 DNA follows: TGCAGTGCTACAGGGGCCCACGAGCAGTACTTC. Translating gives CSATGAHEQYF. The V call is TRBV20-1, the J call TRBJ2-7, with a possible D match to TRBD1 (6 bases). The CDR3 consists of 11 residues. V dropped 4 bases and J dropped 5 bases, with 9 bases sitting between them. Germline values: CDR1 DFQATT, CDR2 SNEGSKA (reference sequence).

The chain couples TRBV11-2 to TRBJ2-7; D is unresolved. Germline V gene sequence: CDR1 SGHAT, CDR2 FQNNGV. V was cut by 1 base and J by 3 bases, with 7 bases left in between. CDR3 length equals 13 residues. The CDR3 sequence is CASSLGGGYEQYF. The DNA for the CDR3 is TGTGCCAGCAGCTTAGGAGGCGGCTACGAGCAGTACTTC.

The gene calls are TRBV19 and TRBJ1-5; D is possibly TRBD1 (5 bases). The germline V gene encodes CDR1 LNHDA and CDR2 SQIVND (reference sequence). V gave up 3 bases and J gave up 5 bases, with 11 bases separating them. The CDR3 has 14 residues. The CDR3 bases are TGTGCCAGTAGTATCACCAGGGAGGATCAGCCCCAGCATTTT. It translates to CASSITREDQPQHF.

The rearrangement links TRBV2 to TRBJ2-3; 10 nucleotides agree with TRBD2. The junction had 17 bases not matched to a gene; V was cut back by 0 bases and J by 5 bases. The length of the CDR3 is 20 residues. The germline gives CDR1 SNHLY, CDR2 FYNNEI. Written as DNA, the CDR3 is TGTGCCAGCAGTGAAGCGGGGCAAGGAACTAGCGGGATCGATGAAGATACGCAGTATTTT. Protein sequence: CASSEAGQGTSGIDEDTQYF.

V gene TRBV13 combines with J gene TRBJ2-1; 12 nucleotides agree with TRBD1. V lost 4 bases, J lost 4 bases, and 11 bases stayed unmatched. The CDR3 contains 18 residues. Germline V gene data show CDR1 as PRHDT and CDR2 as FYEKMQ (reference sequence). In nucleotides, the CDR3 is TGTGCCAGCAGCTCATTAGAGCCGGGACAGGGGGCGTACAATGAGCAGTTCTTC. It is translated as CASSSLEPGQGAYNEQFF.

This sequence joins TRBV24-1 and TRBJ2-7, with D uncertain. Per germline, CDR1 KGHDR and CDR2 SFDVKD. The CDR3 is 14 amino acids. V was clipped by 5 bases and J by 0 bases, with 10 bases between them. The CDR3 here is CATSGSTDSYEQYF. The CDR3 nucleotides read TGTGCCACCAGTGGGAGTACTGACTCCTACGAGCAGTACTTC.

This chain joins TRBV7-9 and TRBJ2-7, with 10 positions matching TRBD2. V shed 3 bases, J shed 2 bases, and the junction held 1 base outside the gene matches. This CDR3 region has 14 residues. Germline V gene lookup returns CDR1 SEHNR and CDR2 FQNEAQ (reference sequence). The CDR3 DNA reads TGTGCCAGCAGCTTTAGCGGGAGGACCTACGAGCAGTACTTC. The encoded protein is CASSFSGRTYEQYF. The whole variable domain, remainder taken from reference TRBV7-9 and TRBJ2-7, is DTGVSQNPRHKITKRGQNVTFRCDPISEHNRLYWYRQTLGQGPEFLTYFQNEAQLEKSRLLSDRFSAERPKGSFSTLEIQRTEQGDSAMYLCASSFSGRTYEQYFGPGTRLTVT.

The chain recombines TRBV28 with TRBJ2-7; D possibly corresponds to TRBD2 (6 bases). The V end lost 5 bases, the J end lost 2 bases, and 13 bases lay between the germline ends. CDR1 and CDR2 (germline): MDHEN, SYDVKM. The CDR3 has 14 amino acids. CDR3: CASSRRDGPYEQYF. CDR3 in DNA: TGTGCCAGCAGTAGGCGGGACGGACCCTACGAGCAGTACTTC.

This sequence joins TRBV5-4 and TRBJ2-3; tentatively, D is TRBD1 (6 bases). The length of the CDR3 is 16 residues. V shed 3 bases and J shed 3 bases, with 17 bases lying between them. Germline CDR1 and CDR2: SGHNT and YYREEE (reference sequence). The CDR3: CASSSGRGRSTDTQYF. The CDR3 DNA reads as TGTGCCAGCAGCTCAGGTAGGGGGAGAAGTACAGATACGCAGTATTTT.

This clone was recorded only once. The chain uses TRBV7-9 and TRBJ2-7, with 10 bases that match TRBD2. With 5 bases clipped from V and 2 bases from J, the junction kept 6 bases outside the gene matches. Per the germline V gene, CDR1 is SEHNR and CDR2 is FQNEAQ (reference sequence). There are 15 residues in the CDR3. CDR3 in DNA: TGTGCCAGCAGCATGACTAGCGGGCTACCCTACGAGCAGTACTTC. It translates to CASSMTSGLPYEQYF.

V usage is TRBV20-1 and J usage is TRBJ2-3; the D is unclear. Trimming removed 5 bases from V and 2 bases from J, with 5 bases in between. The germline gives CDR1 DFQATT, CDR2 SNEGSKA (reference sequence). The CDR3 runs to 11 residues. The chain's CDR3 is CSALYTDTQYF. The CDR3 DNA is TGCAGTGCTCTTTACACAGATACGCAGTATTTT.

The chain has TRBV7-9 and TRBJ2-1; tentative D call: TRBD2 (5 bases). The CDR3 length is 13 residues. Germline CDR1 is SEHNR and CDR2 is FQNEAQ (reference sequence). V lost 5 bases and J 6 bases, leaving 11 bases between the germline ends. CDR3 nucleotides: TGTGCCAGCAGCACACTCCGGGGCAATGAGCAGTTCTTC. Its translation is CASSTLRGNEQFF.

The chain couples TRBV7-9 to TRBJ1-5, with 7 positions matching TRBD1. The CDR3 loop spans 15 amino acids. The germline gives CDR1 SEHNR, CDR2 FQNEAQ (reference sequence). V shed 5 bases, J shed 3 bases, and the junction held 7 bases outside the gene matches. In DNA form, the CDR3 reads TGTGCCAGCAGCCCCCTGGGACAGCTCAATCAGCCCCAGCATTTT. It translates to CASSPLGQLNQPQHF.

The chain links TRBV7-9 to TRBJ1-2; D may be TRBD1 (5 bases). The CDR3 sequence is 11 residues long. The germline V gene has CDR1 SEHNR and CDR2 FQNEAQ (reference sequence). Deletions cut 6 bases from V and 8 bases from J, with 10 bases between. For the CDR3, the DNA is TGTGCCAGCAGAGGGGAACAGGGCTACACCTTC. Its translation: CASRGEQGYTF.

This chain joins TRBV3-1 (or the pseudogene TRBV3-2) and TRBJ1-6, with D possibly being TRBD1 (5 bases). Deletions cut 2 bases from V and 13 bases from J, with 9 bases between. CDR3 length: 12 amino acids. CDR1 and CDR2 from the germline V gene are LGHDT and YNNKEL (reference sequence). CDR3 nucleotide sequence: TGTGCCAGCAGCCAATTATACAGGCCCCTCCACTTT. Its protein is CASSQLYRPLHF.

This clone was seen only a few times. The chain recombines TRBV20-1 with TRBJ2-1; TRBD2 agrees at 15 bases. The V gene end was trimmed by 3 bases and the J gene end by 15 bases; junction bases not matched to a gene: 18. Germline V gene data show CDR1 as DFQATT and CDR2 as SNEGSKA (reference sequence). This CDR3 has 17 amino acids. CDR3 residues: CSASAYRTSGRAARTFF. DNA of the CDR3: TGCAGTGCTAGTGCTTATCGGACTAGCGGGAGGGCCGCCCGTACGTTCTTC.

This sequence joins TRBV4-1 and TRBJ2-2; TRBD2 might be the D (5 bases). The CDR3 is 14 residues long. The V gene's germline CDR1 is MGHRA and CDR2 YSYEKL. With 1 base removed from V and 9 bases from J, the gap between germline ends came to 12 bases. The CDR3 DNA is TGCGCCAGCAGCCAAGGGAGGTCAGTGAGGGAGCTGTTTTTT. This sequence encodes CASSQGRSVRELFF.

This chain joins TRBV13 and TRBJ2-2; 9 nucleotides line up with TRBD1. The CDR3 is made up of 15 amino acids. The trim removed 5 bases at V and 4 bases at J, leaving 5 bases unmatched. CDR1 and CDR2 (germline): PRHDT, FYEKMQ (reference sequence). CDR3 amino acids: CASSLGQGTTGELFF. CDR3 nucleotide sequence: TGTGCCAGCAGCCTGGGACAGGGTACCACCGGGGAGCTGTTTTTT.

J is TRBJ1-3 and V is TRBV9; TRBD1 matches 7 bases. After removal of 0 bases from V and 0 bases from J, the junction contained 6 bases not matched to a gene. CDR1 is SGDLS, CDR2 YYNGEE, per germline. This CDR3 region has 17 residues. CDR3 nucleotides: TGTGCCAGCAGCGTAGGGACAGGAGATAACTCTGGAAACACCATATATTTT. Residues: CASSVGTGDNSGNTIYF.

The V call is TRBV18, the J call TRBJ1-5; D possibly corresponds to TRBD1 (6 bases). CDR1 is KGHSH and CDR2 is LQKENI in the germline V gene. Trimming stripped 5 bases from V and 5 bases from J, with 10 bases between. The CDR3 length is 13 residues. DNA of the CDR3: TGTGCCAGCTCAGGGGGGGCTGATCAGCCCCAGCATTTT. Protein: CASSGGADQPQHF. The entire variable domain, with the rest obtained from reference TRBV18 and TRBJ1-5, is as follows: NAGVMQNPRHLVRRRGQEARLRCSPMKGHSHVYWYRQLPEEGLKFMVYLQKENIIDESGMPKERFSAEFPKEGPSILRIQQVVRGDSAAYFCASSGGADQPQHFGDGTRLSIL.

The chain joins TRBV10-3 to TRBJ2-1; 9 nucleotides match TRBD2. Germline CDR1 reads ENHRY; CDR2 reads SYGVKD. J gave up 0 bases and V 6 bases, and 9 bases lay outside the gene matches. The CDR3 spans 17 residues. CDR3 DNA sequence: TGTGCCATCAGAGGATCAGATAGCGGGAGCTCCTACAATGAGCAGTTCTTC. Protein: CAIRGSDSGSSYNEQFF.

This chain links TRBV10-2 with TRBJ2-1, with 10 bases aligning to TRBD2. Germline CDR1 reads WSHSY; CDR2 reads SAAADI. This CDR3 comprises 15 residues. V trimming: 5 bases; J trimming: 9 bases; junction bases outside the gene matches: 10. CDR3 amino acids: CASSPSSGRLSEQFF. The CDR3 nucleotides are TGCGCCAGCAGTCCCTCTAGCGGGAGATTGAGTGAGCAGTTCTTC.

V is TRBV7-9 and J is TRBJ2-7; a weak D match, TRBD1 (6 bases). Trimming removed 0 bases from V and 7 bases from J, with 13 bases in between. Germline assignment: CDR1 SEHNR and CDR2 FQNEAQ (reference sequence). This CDR3 spans 14 amino acids. The CDR3 coding sequence is TGTGCCAGCAGCTTAGCGCAGGGGTCGTGGGAGCAGTACTTC. It yields the protein CASSLAQGSWEQYF. Using reference TRBV7-9 and TRBJ2-7 for the parts outside the CDR3, the full variable domain is DTGVSQNPRHKITKRGQNVTFRCDPISEHNRLYWYRQTLGQGPEFLTYFQNEAQLEKSRLLSDRFSAERPKGSFSTLEIQRTEQGDSAMYLCASSLAQGSWEQYFGPGTRLTVT.